Here is one T cell receptor (beta chain) with its context. Its antigen is undetermined. The V end was cut by 1 base, the J end by 5 bases, with 11 bases between. The CDR3 has 14 amino acids. The V gene's germline CDR1 is SGHAT and CDR2 FQNNGV. PCR amplification relied on 60 Vbeta primers (plus 13 Jbeta primers). The method was immunoSEQ multiplex PCR; TCRdb's version includes in-frame clones alone and lacks a portion of them. Among about 180,000 clones listed, approximately 73% were seen once. This record belongs to a study of cytomegalovirus exposure and HLA in healthy donors. Whole-study results and caveats: A prior analysis recorded that most TCR beta V segments were productive about 87% or about 30% of the time.

The specimen sequenced was PBMCs. This receptor was identified in a woman in her thirties in good health and CMV-seropositive. The chain has TRBV11-2 and TRBJ1-2; D perhaps matches TRBD1 (6 bases). The CDR3 spells CASSLVGTPYGYTF. For the CDR3, the DNA is TGTGCCAGCAGCTTAGTGGGGACACCTTATGGCTACACCTTC.